This passage covers 19 T cell receptor beta chains from one sample sequenced in a study of post-analysis software for immune sequencing data. Which antigens these TCRs recognize remains unknown. The study, taken as a whole, reports: TRBV5-6, TRBV5-1 and TRBV20-1 were among roughly five TRBV segments more frequent in patients than controls.

TCR beta cDNA libraries had unique molecular identifiers. In TCRdb, the PCR reads were re-called with MiXCR into one record per CDR3 protein. The table has more than 350,000 distinct CDR3 sequences, roughly 40% seen once. The sequenced sample was blood. These receptors were obtained from a girl aged 2-10 years with multiple sclerosis.

The chain links TRBV12-3 or TRBV12-4 to TRBJ1-4, with 7 bases fitting TRBD1. Trimming cost V 5 bases and J 8 bases; bases outside gene matches: 8. The CDR3 runs to 14 residues. Here the CDR3 DNA reads TGTGCCAGCAGTGAGACAGGGTCATACGAAAAACTGTTTTTT. It yields the protein CASSETGSYEKLFF.

This chain links TRBV12-3 or TRBV12-4 with TRBJ1-5; 7 bases agree with TRBD1. This CDR3 contains 14 residues. V was clipped by 4 bases and J by 2 bases; unmatched bases: 2. The CDR3: CASSWTGGNQPQHF. DNA of the CDR3: TGTGCCAGCAGTTGGACAGGAGGCAATCAGCCCCAGCATTTT.

V and J are TRBV4-1 and TRBJ2-5; 7 nucleotides match TRBD1. The DNA end is a closer match to TRBJ2-7, so the J assignment may be wrong. The CDR3 runs to 16 residues. Germline values: CDR1 MGHRA, CDR2 YSYEKL. CDR3 sequence (DNA): TGCGCCAGCAGCGCGCTCCCCGGGACAGCAACCTACGAGCAGTACTTC. Its protein is CASSALPGTATYEQYF.

The rearrangement links TRBV10-3 to TRBJ2-7, with 11 bases that match TRBD1. This CDR3 has 15 residues. The germline V gene encodes CDR1 ENHRY and CDR2 SYGVKD. V shed 4 bases and J 3 bases; nucleotides not matched to a gene: 5. DNA for the CDR3: TGTGCCATCAGTGCCGGACAGGGGGCGAGCTACGAGCAGTACTTC. Amino acids: CAISAGQGASYEQYF.

Concerning this clonotype itself: Compared with germline, one end of the junction differs, possibly owing to a read error. This sequence joins TRBV7-9 and TRBJ2-5; TRBD2 is a possible D gene (5 bases). The CDR3 extends over 14 amino acids. Germline CDR1 reads SEHNR; CDR2 reads FQNEAQ (reference sequence). CDR3 sequence (DNA): TGTGCCAACAGCTTTGGGCACGGTCTTTGGGAGCAGTACTTC. This encodes CANSFGHGLWEQYF.

In this sample, this clonotype turned up a few times. This chain joins TRBV24-1 and TRBJ2-5; 12 bases align to TRBD2. With 4 bases clipped from V and 2 bases from J, the junction kept 1 base outside the gene matches. Germline CDR1 and CDR2: KGHDR and SFDVKD. The CDR3 contains 15 residues. CDR3 bases: TGTGCCACCAGTGAAACTAGCGGGGGGCAAGAGACCCAGTACTTC. Encoded protein: CATSETSGGQETQYF.

The chain carries TRBV12-3 or TRBV12-4 and TRBJ2-1; 10 bases match TRBD2. This CDR3 is 16 amino acids long. Trimming cost V 2 bases and J 4 bases; bases outside gene matches: 5. This chain's CDR3 is CASSLYSSGSYNEQFF. The CDR3 nucleotides read TGTGCCAGCAGTTTATATTCTAGCGGGAGTTACAATGAGCAGTTCTTC.

The rearrangement links TRBV20-1 to TRBJ2-4; TRBD2 matches at 13 bases. The CDR3 covers 13 residues. V shed 7 bases and J 13 bases; nucleotides not matched to a gene: 10. The germline CDR1 and CDR2 sequences are DFQATT and SNEGSKA (reference sequence). CDR3 in amino acids: CSEGTSGNNEQYF. CDR3 in DNA: TGCAGTGAGGGGACTAGCGGGAACAATGAGCAGTACTTC.

Worth noting for this clonotype: One end of the junction is discordant with germline, which a read error may explain. This chain links TRBV5-1 with TRBJ2-1; no firm D call. The germline V gene encodes CDR1 SGHRS and CDR2 YFSETQ. This CDR3 has 14 residues. DNA of the CDR3: TGCGCCGGCAGCTTCGGAGCCAACTACAATGAGCAGTTCTTC. It yields the protein CAGSFGANYNEQFF.

This clonotype was detected only a few times. The rearrangement uses TRBV25-1 and TRBJ1-4, with TRBD1 matching over 7 bases. There are 14 residues in the CDR3. The V segment lost 5 bases and the J segment 0 bases; nucleotides outside the gene matches: 0. Germline-derived CDR1 and CDR2 are MGHDK and SYGVNS. This chain's CDR3 is CASSQGATNEKLFF. CDR3 nucleotide sequence: TGTGCCAGCAGTCAGGGGGCAACTAATGAAAAACTGTTTTTT. Full variable domain (rest looked up from reference TRBV25-1 and TRBJ1-4): EADIYQTPRYLVIGTGKKITLECSQTMGHDKMYWYQQDPGMELHLIHYSYGVNSTEKGDLSSESTVSRIRTEHFPLTLESARPSHTSQYLCASSQGATNEKLFFGSGTQLSVL.

This clonotype was counted a few times. The genes are TRBV7-6 and TRBJ2-7; D ambiguous. Germline CDR1 and CDR2: SGHVS and FNYEAQ. The CDR3 sequence is 13 residues long. Between the trimmed V and J ends, which lost 5 bases and 4 bases, there was a span of 12 bases. CDR3 sequence reads: CASSGDLDYEQYF. The CDR3 DNA sequence: TGTGCCAGCAGCGGAGACCTCGATTACGAGCAGTACTTC.

The rearrangement uses TRBV3-1 and TRBJ2-6, with TRBD1 as a possible D gene (6 bases). Germline V gene lookup returns CDR1 LGHDT and CDR2 YNNKEL (reference sequence). CDR3 length equals 19 residues. Trimming cost V 1 base and J 2 bases, with 18 bases left between them. The CDR3 coding sequence is TGTGCCAGCAGCCAAGGTCGGTGGACAACAGGGACTGGGGCCAACGTCCTGACTTTC. It encodes CASSQGRWTTGTGANVLTF.

This clonotype was picked up a small number of times. This chain uses TRBV5-1 with TRBJ1-2, with D maybe TRBD1 (5 bases). The CDR3 extends over 13 amino acids. From germline, CDR1 is SGHRS and CDR2 YFSETQ. Trimming cost V 4 bases and J 6 bases, with 13 bases left between them. The CDR3 region has the DNA TGCGCCAGCAGCGAGGGGTACGACCATGGCTACACCTTC. It specifies CASSEGYDHGYTF.

The rearrangement uses TRBV6-1 and TRBJ2-5; tentatively, D is TRBD2 (8 bases). The germline V gene has CDR1 MNHNS and CDR2 SASEGT. V lost 6 bases and J 4 bases, leaving 21 bases between the germline ends. The CDR3 contains 16 residues. CDR3 sequence (DNA): TGTGCCAGCAGGAAACAGGGGACTAGGTACCGAGAGACCCAGTACTTC. Its translation: CASRKQGTRYRETQYF.

The chain has TRBV5-5 and TRBJ2-7, with a possible D match to TRBD2 (5 bases). The CDR3 contains 15 residues. Trimming shortened V by 0 bases and J by 0 bases, and 10 bases separated the two germline ends. The germline CDR1 and CDR2 sequences are SGHKS and YYEKEE (reference sequence). CDR3 amino acids: CASSLERTSSYEQYF. CDR3 bases: TGTGCCAGCAGCTTGGAAAGGACTTCCTCCTACGAGCAGTACTTC.

This rearrangement joins TRBV20-1 to TRBJ1-6, with D possibly matching TRBD1 (5 bases). Germline V gene data show CDR1 as DFQATT and CDR2 as SNEGSKA (reference sequence). V was pared by 4 bases and J by 7 bases, with 17 bases between. The CDR3 extends over 15 amino acids. The CDR3 DNA follows: TGCAGTGCTACAATACTCAGGGAAGGAAATTCACCCCTCCACTTT. Translated: CSATILREGNSPLHF.

This chain uses TRBV7-2 with TRBJ2-5; D tentatively reads TRBD1 or TRBD2 (5 bases each). The germline CDR1 and CDR2 sequences are SGHTA and FQGNSA. The CDR3 contains 14 residues. Trimming pared 5 bases from V and 11 bases from J, leaving 21 bases between. For the CDR3, the DNA is TGTGCCAGCAGCCCAAATGGGACCCCTGGGGAGCAGTACTTC. It yields the protein CASSPNGTPGEQYF.

This chain links TRBV6-5 with TRBJ2-2; the D gene is possibly TRBD2 (6 bases). Trimming took off 2 bases at V and 3 bases at J, with 16 bases between the two ends. This CDR3 is built from 17 residues. CDR1 MNHEY and CDR2 SVGAGI come from the germline V gene. CDR3 region: CASSYTGESLHTGELFF. As DNA, the CDR3 is TGTGCCAGCAGTTACACGGGGGAGTCATTGCACACCGGGGAGCTGTTTTTT.

The CDR3 sequence is CSAHPEIAGGYNEQFF. In DNA, the CDR3 is TGCAGTGCGCACCCCGAAATAGCGGGGGGATACAATGAGCAGTTCTTC. V is TRBV20-1 and J is TRBJ2-1, with 10 bases that match TRBD2. CDR1 is DFQATT, CDR2 SNEGSKA, per germline (reference sequence). The CDR3 covers 16 residues. V was clipped by 6 bases and J by 4 bases; unmatched bases: 12.